The 19 T cell receptor beta chains reported below all come from one sample, sequenced in a study of T-cell reconstitution after alpha-beta-depleted transplantation in children. Molecular barcoding with unique molecular identifiers was used for the TCRbeta library. TCRdb ran MiXCR on the PCR reads and lists one entry per CDR3 protein. The data show 120,000 or so distinct CDR3 sequences, more than 20% seen once. The sample in question was PBMCs, mostly from graft donor cells, obtained 180 days after TCRalphabeta/CD19-depleted stem cell transplant. These receptors all come from a male patient between 2 and 15 years old who had a stem cell transplant for chronic granulomatous disease, so the T cells may come from the graft donor.

This clonotype was detected many times. The rearrangement joins TRBV20-1 to TRBJ2-1; tentatively, D is TRBD1 (5 bases). The DNA end favors TRBJ1-2, so the J call may be wrong. The CDR3 is 12 residues long. Germline V lookup: CDR1 DFQATT, CDR2 SNEGSKA (reference sequence). The CDR3 is CSARPPGTRYTF. CDR3 in DNA: TGCAGTGCTAGACCCCCCGGGACGAGATACACCTTC.

This clonotype was seen ten or more times. The chain uses TRBV12-3 or TRBV12-4 and TRBJ1-5, with D perhaps matching TRBD1 (5 bases). The CDR3 runs to 14 residues. V was pared by 5 bases and J by 6 bases, with 14 bases between. The CDR3 reads CASSRDTRVQPQHF. The CDR3 nucleotides are TGTGCCAGCAGTCGAGACACCAGGGTTCAGCCCCAGCATTTT.

This chain uses TRBV5-5 with TRBJ2-2; D is uncertain. The V end lost 4 bases, the J end lost 6 bases, and 13 bases lay between the germline ends. CDR3 length: 14 residues. Germline assignment: CDR1 SGHKS and CDR2 YYEKEE (reference sequence). CDR3 sequence reads: CASSLDYFSGELFF. The CDR3 DNA follows: TGTGCCAGCAGCCTTGATTATTTCTCCGGGGAGCTGTTTTTT.

The table lists this clonotype with many counts. The chain employs TRBV20-1 and TRBJ2-7; D perhaps matches TRBD2 (6 bases). There are 13 residues in the CDR3. V dropped 6 bases and J dropped 2 bases, with 14 bases sitting between them. The germline CDR1 and CDR2 sequences are DFQATT and SNEGSKA (reference sequence). The CDR3 sequence: CSALTRSTYEQYF. The CDR3, as DNA: TGCAGTGCCCTGACTAGATCAACCTACGAGCAGTACTTC.

The chain links TRBV10-3 to TRBJ1-5; D is ambiguous. V shed 4 bases and J shed 5 bases, with 9 bases lying between them. Germline V lookup: CDR1 ENHRY, CDR2 SYGVKD. The CDR3 is 13 residues long. The CDR3, as DNA: TGTGCCATCAGTGCATACTTTGATCAGCCCCAGCATTTT. It encodes CAISAYFDQPQHF.

This clonotype was picked up many times. This chain connects TRBV18 to TRBJ2-7; TRBD1 aligns across 8 bases. There are 15 residues in the CDR3. Per the germline V gene, CDR1 is KGHSH and CDR2 is LQKENI. The V and J ends lost 3 bases and 5 bases, in that order; junction bases with no gene match: 9. CDR3 in amino acids: CASSPPRDRRDEQYF. The DNA of the CDR3 is TGTGCCAGCTCACCCCCCAGGGACAGGAGGGACGAGCAGTACTTC. Using reference TRBV18 and TRBJ2-7 for the parts outside the CDR3, the full variable domain is NAGVMQNPRHLVRRRGQEARLRCSPMKGHSHVYWYRQLPEEGLKFMVYLQKENIIDESGMPKERFSAEFPKEGPSILRIQQVVRGDSAAYFCASSPPRDRRDEQYFGPGTRLTVT.

This clonotype was counted many times. The gene calls are TRBV12-3 or TRBV12-4 and TRBJ2-5; weak D call: TRBD2 (6 bases). V was pared by 3 bases and J by 2 bases, with 13 bases between. This CDR3 contains 15 residues. CDR3 coding DNA: TGTGCCAGCAGTTTGGGCAGGACTACTCAAGAGACCCAGTACTTC. This codes for CASSLGRTTQETQYF.

Only a few counts were recorded for this clonotype. V and J are TRBV12-3 or TRBV12-4 and TRBJ2-1; 7 bases agree with TRBD2. V was pared by 8 bases and J by 8 bases, with 6 bases of the junction left unmatched. The CDR3 is 12 residues long. CDR3 DNA: TGTGCCAGCGGCGGGAGAGGTGATGAGCAGTTCTTC. As protein: CASGGRGDEQFF.

The rearrangement joins TRBV27 to TRBJ2-7; no reliable D call. Germline values: CDR1 MNHEY, CDR2 SMNVEV (reference sequence). V lost 4 bases and J lost 0, with 7 bases in between. This CDR3 is built from 13 residues. The CDR3 coding sequence is TGTGCCAGCAGTTGGCAGATCTCCTACGAGCAGTACTTC. Amino acids: CASSWQISYEQYF.

This clonotype was seen a handful of times. This chain's CDR3 is CASSQVWGRENTEAFF. The CDR3, as DNA: TGTGCCAGCAGCCAAGTTTGGGGAAGAGAGAACACTGAAGCTTTCTTT. The chain couples TRBV4-2 to TRBJ1-1; D is unclear. V dropped 1 base and J dropped 1 base, with 13 bases sitting between them. The V gene's germline CDR1 is LGHNA and CDR2 YNFKEQ. CDR3 length equals 16 residues.

The rearrangement joins TRBV5-1 to TRBJ2-5, with D possibly matching TRBD2 (6 bases). The CDR3 has 14 residues. V lost 9 bases, J lost 1 base, and 16 bases lay in between. Per germline, CDR1 SGHRS and CDR2 YFSETQ. Here the CDR3 DNA reads TGCGCCACATGCCAAGGAGGGGCCCAAGAGACCCAGTACTTC. Its translation: CATCQGGAQETQYF. The variable domain in full, with the rest retrieved from reference TRBV5-1 and TRBJ2-5, is KAGVTQTPRYLIKTRGQQVTLSCSPISGHRSVSWYQQTPGQGLQFLFEYFSETQRNKGNFPGRFSGRQFSNSRSEMNVSTLELGDSALYLCATCQGGAQETQYFGPGTRLLVL.

The genes are TRBV5-1 and TRBJ1-6; tentatively, D is TRBD1 (5 bases). The germline V gene has CDR1 SGHRS and CDR2 YFSETQ. This CDR3 comprises 15 residues. Between the trimmed V and J ends, which lost 0 bases and 9 bases, there was a span of 13 bases. CDR3 nucleotides: TGCGCCAGCAGCTTGGATCTCGAGGGGCGTTCACCCCTCCACTTT. Residues: CASSLDLEGRSPLHF.

This clonotype occurred many times. This chain links TRBV19 with TRBJ2-2, with TRBD1 identical over 8 bases. Germline CDR1 LNHDA, CDR2 SQIVND (reference sequence). The V gene end was trimmed by 6 bases and the J gene end by 4 bases; junction bases not matched to a gene: 4. This CDR3 is 14 amino acids long. The CDR3 protein is CASRGTGATGELFF. Here the CDR3 DNA reads TGTGCCAGTAGGGGGACAGGAGCCACCGGGGAGCTGTTTTTT.

There are many counts of this clonotype. This chain connects TRBV12-3 or TRBV12-4 to TRBJ1-1; unclear D gene. The V gene lost 6 bases and the J gene lost 1 base, with 6 bases spanning the gap. This CDR3 is built from 12 residues. CDR3 residues: CASSRANTEAFF. The CDR3 bases are TGTGCCAGCAGCCGGGCGAACACTGAAGCTTTCTTT.

A few counts support this clonotype. The V and J genes are TRBV12-3 or TRBV12-4 and TRBJ2-3, with TRBD2 identical over 8 bases. V trimming: 2 bases; J trimming: 6 bases; junction bases outside the gene matches: 10. CDR3 length equals 16 residues. CDR3 bases: TGTGCCAGCAGTTTACTCGCGGGGGGTCCAATTGATACGCAGTATTTT. Its translation: CASSLLAGGPIDTQYF.

This clonotype was recorded at least ten times. The chain joins TRBV20-1 to TRBJ1-2, with D hard to call. Trimming removed 4 bases at V and 0 bases at J, with 9 bases between. Per germline, CDR1 DFQATT and CDR2 SNEGSKA (reference sequence). The CDR3 has 13 amino acids. CDR3 sequence: CSAIPLANYGYTF. The CDR3 DNA sequence: TGCAGTGCTATACCTTTAGCTAACTATGGCTACACCTTC.

The genes are TRBV14 and TRBJ2-1; D unclear. The length of the CDR3 is 14 residues. Germline values: CDR1 SGHDN, CDR2 FVKESK. The ends were cut back, 4 bases at V and 6 bases at J, with 13 bases in the middle. CDR3 region: CASSLGGPINEQFF. DNA of the CDR3: TGTGCCAGCAGCCTGGGTGGGCCCATCAATGAGCAGTTCTTC.

In its sample, this clonotype was seen many times. The rearrangement uses TRBV10-3 and TRBJ2-3; 8 positions agree with TRBD2. CDR1 is ENHRY, CDR2 SYGVKD, per germline. This CDR3 is built from 16 residues. J lost 0 bases, V lost 7 bases, and 9 bases had no gene match. The CDR3 loop is CAITAGLAESTDTQYF. As DNA, the CDR3 is TGTGCCATCACGGCAGGACTAGCTGAAAGCACAGATACGCAGTATTTT.

A few counts support this clonotype. V and J are TRBV29-1 and TRBJ1-5; the D is unclear. Trimming shortened V by 2 bases and J by 3 bases, and 11 bases separated the two germline ends. The CDR3 sequence is 14 residues long. Germline V gene data show CDR1 as SQVTM and CDR2 as ANQGSEA. CDR3 in amino acids: CSVESGQDNQPQHF. DNA of the CDR3: TGCAGCGTTGAAAGTGGCCAGGACAATCAGCCCCAGCATTTT. The full variable domain, its missing parts supplied by reference TRBV29-1 and TRBJ1-5, is SAVISQKPSRDICQRGTSLTIQCQVDSQVTMMFWYRQQPGQSLTLIATANQGSEATYESGFVIDKFPISRPNLTFSTLTVSNMSPEDSSIYLCSVESGQDNQPQHFGDGTRLSIL.